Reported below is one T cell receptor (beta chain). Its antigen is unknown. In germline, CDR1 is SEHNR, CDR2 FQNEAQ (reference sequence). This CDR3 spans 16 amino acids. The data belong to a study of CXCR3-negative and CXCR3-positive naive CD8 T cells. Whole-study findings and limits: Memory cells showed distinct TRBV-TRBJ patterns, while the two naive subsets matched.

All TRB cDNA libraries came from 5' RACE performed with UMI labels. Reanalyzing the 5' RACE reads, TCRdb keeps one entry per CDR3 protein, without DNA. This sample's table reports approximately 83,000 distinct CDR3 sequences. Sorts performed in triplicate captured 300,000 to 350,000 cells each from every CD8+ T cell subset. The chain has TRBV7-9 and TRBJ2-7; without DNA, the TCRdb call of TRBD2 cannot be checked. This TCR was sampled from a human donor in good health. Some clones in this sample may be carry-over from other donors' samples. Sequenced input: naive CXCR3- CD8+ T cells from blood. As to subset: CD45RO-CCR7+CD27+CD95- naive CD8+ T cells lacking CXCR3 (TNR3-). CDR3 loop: CASSLVWPAESDEQYF.